The next 21 T cell receptor beta chains were all read from a single sample in a study of control samples from healthy donors and cancer patients. The data were produced by immunoSEQ multiplex PCR, yet TCRdb's version contains in-frame clones alone and is incomplete. This table has more than 150,000 clones, about 93% appearing once. The sequencing sample was made of blood. These receptors all stem from a man between 18 and 35 years old in good health.

This rearrangement joins TRBV7-8 to TRBJ1-1; D ambiguous. CDR3 length: 12 residues. V was clipped by 3 bases and J by 5 bases, with 7 bases between them. CDR1 and CDR2 (germline): SGHVS, FQNEAQ. DNA for the CDR3: TGTGCCAGCAGCTTTGGCAAAACTGAAGCTTTCTTT. Translated: CASSFGKTEAFF. The full variable domain, in which reference TRBV7-8 and TRBJ1-1 provide the parts outside the CDR3, is GAGVSQSPRYKVAKRGQDVALRCDPISGHVSLFWYQQALGQGPEFLTYFQNEAQLDKSGLPSDRFFAERPEGSVSTLKIQRTQQEDSAVYLCASSFGKTEAFFGQGTRLTVV.

The rearrangement joins TRBV6-5 to TRBJ2-7; tentatively, D is TRBD1 or TRBD2 (5 bases each). The V gene's germline CDR1 is MNHEY and CDR2 SVGAGI. This CDR3 has 12 residues. Trimming pared 8 bases from V and 6 bases from J, leaving 14 bases between. DNA of the CDR3: TGTGCCAGCGCCAAACCAGGGACCGAGCAGTACTTC. It specifies CASAKPGTEQYF.

The rearrangement uses TRBV5-1 and TRBJ2-3; tentative D call: TRBD1 (6 bases). With 5 bases removed from V and 3 bases from J, the gap between germline ends came to 16 bases. This CDR3 has 15 residues. Looked up from germline, CDR1 is SGHRS and CDR2 is YFSETQ. The CDR3 reads CASSLQGSGTDTQYF. CDR3 in DNA: TGCGCCAGCAGTTTACAGGGTAGTGGTACAGATACGCAGTATTTT.

The chain combines TRBV5-1 with TRBJ2-2; either TRBD1 or TRBD2 may fit D (6 bases each). Per the germline V gene, CDR1 is SGHRS and CDR2 is YFSETQ. The CDR3 is 15 residues long. Trimming took off 6 bases at V and 2 bases at J, with 14 bases between the two ends. CDR3 sequence: CASTLRGDNTGELFF. CDR3 coding DNA: TGCGCCAGCACCCTTAGGGGGGACAACACCGGGGAGCTGTTTTTT.

The gene calls are TRBV19 and TRBJ1-6; tentatively, D is TRBD1 (5 bases). CDR3 size: 16 residues. Trimming removed 5 bases at V and 9 bases at J, with 20 bases between. Germline assignment: CDR1 LNHDA and CDR2 SQIVND (reference sequence). The DNA of the CDR3 is TGTGCCAGTAGTTCCTCTTACGGGGCAGGTAGTTCACCCCTCCACTTT. Translated, it gives CASSSSYGAGSSPLHF.

This clone was observed a single time. The chain joins TRBV20-1 to TRBJ2-2, with 10 bases matching TRBD2. Germline V CDR1 and CDR2: DFQATT, SNEGSKA (reference sequence). Trimming at V came to 3 bases and at J to 2 bases, leaving 3 bases not matched to a gene. This CDR3 is 15 amino acids long. CDR3 nucleotides: TGCAGTGCTAGTGTAGCGGGGGGAAACACCGGGGAGCTGTTTTTT. It yields the protein CSASVAGGNTGELFF.

In this sample, this clone turned up once. The CDR3 loop is CAWRYTSSYNSPLHF. CDR3 in DNA: TGTGCCTGGAGGTATACAAGCTCCTATAATTCACCCCTCCACTTT. J is TRBJ1-6 and V is TRBV30; D not certain. CDR3 length equals 15 residues. The germline V gene has CDR1 GTSNPN and CDR2 SVGIG (reference sequence). V was cut by 3 bases and J by 0 bases, with 9 bases left in between.

This chain links TRBV7-8 with TRBJ2-7; possibly TRBD1 for D (8 bases). The germline V and J ends were trimmed by 5 bases and 0 bases, with 17 bases remaining between them. CDR1 and CDR2 (germline): SGHVS, FQNEAQ. CDR3 length: 16 residues. CDR3 region: CASSLRQGTISYEQYF. The CDR3 nucleotides read TGTGCCAGCAGCCTAAGACAGGGGACTATCTCCTACGAGCAGTACTTC.

J is TRBJ1-3 and V is TRBV25-1; D gene ambiguous. The ends were cut back, 4 bases at V and 0 bases at J, with 7 bases in the middle. Germline V gene data show CDR1 as MGHDK and CDR2 as SYGVNS. The CDR3 is made up of 14 amino acids. The CDR3 sequence: CASSGGHSGNTIYF. The CDR3 bases are TGTGCCAGCAGTGGTGGCCACTCTGGAAACACCATATATTTT. Drawing the rest from reference TRBV25-1 and TRBJ1-3, the complete variable domain is EADIYQTPRYLVIGTGKKITLECSQTMGHDKMYWYQQDPGMELHLIHYSYGVNSTEKGDLSSESTVSRIRTEHFPLTLESARPSHTSQYLCASSGGHSGNTIYFGEGSWLTVV.

The rearrangement links TRBV13 to TRBJ2-1, with D possibly being TRBD1 (6 bases). V lost 6 bases, J lost 3 bases, and 15 bases lay in between. This CDR3 is 15 amino acids long. Germline-derived CDR1 and CDR2 are PRHDT and FYEKMQ (reference sequence). In nucleotides, the CDR3 is TGTGCCAGCAGTTACAGCCCAGGGGACTACAATGAGCAGTTCTTC. This encodes CASSYSPGDYNEQFF.

A single count supports this clone. The CDR3 protein is CAISPGQGFGSPLHF. DNA of the CDR3: TGTGCCATCAGCCCGGGACAGGGTTTCGGCTCACCCCTCCACTTT. This chain joins TRBV10-3 and TRBJ1-6; TRBD1 aligns across 9 bases. Germline trimming cut 6 bases from V and 10 bases from J; bases unmatched to any gene: 10. In germline, CDR1 is ENHRY, CDR2 SYGVKD. CDR3 length equals 15 residues.

V gene TRBV5-1 combines with J gene TRBJ1-4, with D possibly being TRBD1 (5 bases). V lost 3 bases to trimming and J lost 8 bases, with 14 bases between them. The CDR3 covers 14 residues. Germline CDR1 reads SGHRS; CDR2 reads YFSETQ. The chain's CDR3 is CASSSGTFGEKLFF. In nucleotides, the CDR3 is TGCGCCAGCAGCTCGGGGACCTTCGGAGAAAAACTGTTTTTT. Full variable domain (remainder filled in from reference TRBV5-1 and TRBJ1-4): KAGVTQTPRYLIKTRGQQVTLSCSPISGHRSVSWYQQTPGQGLQFLFEYFSETQRNKGNFPGRFSGRQFSNSRSEMNVSTLELGDSALYLCASSSGTFGEKLFFGSGTQLSVL.

The chain uses TRBV15 and TRBJ2-6, with TRBD2 identical over 7 bases. This CDR3 region has 15 residues. With 7 bases clipped from V and 2 bases from J, the junction kept 5 bases outside the gene matches. Germline V gene lookup returns CDR1 LNHNV and CDR2 YYDKDF (reference sequence). This chain's CDR3 is CATNPGGAGANVLTF. The CDR3 bases are TGTGCCACCAACCCGGGGGGAGCTGGGGCCAACGTCCTGACTTTC.

This chain links TRBV7-2 with TRBJ2-7, with D possibly being TRBD1 or TRBD2 (5 bases each). Trimming left V 4 bases short and J 7 bases short, with 17 bases between. CDR1 SGHTA and CDR2 FQGNSA come from the germline V gene. There are 14 residues in the CDR3. The CDR3 loop is CASSYISGTEEQYF. For the CDR3, the DNA is TGTGCCAGCAGCTACATCTCCGGGACGGAAGAGCAGTACTTC.

The chain carries TRBV5-5 and TRBJ2-3; D perhaps matches TRBD2 (6 bases). The V end was cut by 1 base, the J end by 4 bases, with 16 bases between. The CDR3 has 16 residues. Germline CDR1 and CDR2: SGHKS and YYEKEE (reference sequence). The CDR3 coding sequence is TGTGCCAGCAGCTTGCCGACTAGACTTATGGCAGATACGCAGTATTTT. Translated, it gives CASSLPTRLMADTQYF.

The rearrangement uses TRBV5-5 and TRBJ1-5, with D perhaps matching TRBD1 (6 bases). CDR1 is SGHKS, CDR2 YYEKEE, per germline (reference sequence). The germline V and J ends were trimmed by 1 base and 7 bases, with 12 bases remaining between them. The CDR3 is 14 residues long. CDR3 in amino acids: CASSLRGLGQPQHF. In DNA, the CDR3 is TGTGCCAGCAGCTTGCGGGGGCTCGGACAGCCCCAGCATTTT.

This chain connects TRBV10-3 to TRBJ1-6; D remains unclear. The length of the CDR3 is 13 residues. Trimming pared 8 bases from V and 8 bases from J, leaving 13 bases between. CDR1 is ENHRY and CDR2 is SYGVKD in the germline V gene. CDR3 protein: CAIRQAGDSPLHF. CDR3 in DNA: TGTGCCATCCGCCAGGCCGGTGATTCACCCCTCCACTTT.

The V gene is TRBV25-1, the J gene TRBJ2-5, with D tentatively TRBD1 or TRBD2 (5 bases each). The germline CDR1 and CDR2 sequences are MGHDK and SYGVNS. The germline V and J ends were trimmed by 2 bases and 5 bases, with 18 bases remaining between them. The CDR3 spans 16 residues. The DNA of the CDR3 is TGTGCCAGCAGTGAAGGGAGACAGCTCCCGAGGGAGACCCAGTACTTC. Its protein product is CASSEGRQLPRETQYF.

The chain uses TRBV5-1 and TRBJ2-1; 8 nucleotides line up with TRBD2. The germline gives CDR1 SGHRS, CDR2 YFSETQ. The CDR3 has 16 amino acids. Trimming removed 2 bases from V and 5 bases from J; junction bases left unmatched: 9. CDR3: CASSLRLSGGDNEQFF. CDR3 DNA: TGCGCCAGCAGCTTAAGACTCAGCGGGGGTGACAATGAGCAGTTCTTC.

J is TRBJ1-4 and V is TRBV2; 8 positions agree with TRBD1. The CDR3 is made up of 16 amino acids. The junction had 11 bases not matched to a gene; V was cut back by 3 bases and J by 8 bases. The germline CDR1 and CDR2 sequences are SNHLY and FYNNEI. The CDR3 reads CASSEFSGTGYEKLFF. Written as DNA, the CDR3 is TGTGCCAGCAGTGAGTTTTCCGGGACAGGATACGAAAAACTGTTTTTT.

The chain employs TRBV14 and TRBJ2-6; TRBD1 might be the D (6 bases). V was clipped by 3 bases and J by 5 bases, with 11 bases between them. The CDR3 is made up of 15 amino acids. The germline V gene encodes CDR1 SGHDN and CDR2 FVKESK. The CDR3 spells CASSHVGARANVLTF. The CDR3 DNA reads as TGTGCCAGCAGCCATGTGGGGGCGAGGGCCAACGTCCTGACTTTC.